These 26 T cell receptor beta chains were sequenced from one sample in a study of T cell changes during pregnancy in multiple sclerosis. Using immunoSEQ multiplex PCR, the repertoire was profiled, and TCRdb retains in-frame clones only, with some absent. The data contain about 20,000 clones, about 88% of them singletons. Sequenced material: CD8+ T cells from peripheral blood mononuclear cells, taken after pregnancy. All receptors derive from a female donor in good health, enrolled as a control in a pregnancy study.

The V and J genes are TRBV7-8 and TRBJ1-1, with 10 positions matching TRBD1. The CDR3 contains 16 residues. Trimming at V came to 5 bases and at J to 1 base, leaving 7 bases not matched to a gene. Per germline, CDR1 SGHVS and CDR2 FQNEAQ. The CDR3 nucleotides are TGTGCCAGCAGCAGCCGGGACAGGGGTCCGAACACTGAAGCTTTCTTT. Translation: CASSSRDRGPNTEAFF.

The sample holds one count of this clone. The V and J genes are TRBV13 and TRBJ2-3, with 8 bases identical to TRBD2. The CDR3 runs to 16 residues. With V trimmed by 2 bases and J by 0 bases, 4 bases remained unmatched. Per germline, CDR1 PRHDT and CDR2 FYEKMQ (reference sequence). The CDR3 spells CASSLSGTRSTDTQYF. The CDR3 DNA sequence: TGTGCCAGCAGCTTATCTGGGACTAGAAGCACAGATACGCAGTATTTT.

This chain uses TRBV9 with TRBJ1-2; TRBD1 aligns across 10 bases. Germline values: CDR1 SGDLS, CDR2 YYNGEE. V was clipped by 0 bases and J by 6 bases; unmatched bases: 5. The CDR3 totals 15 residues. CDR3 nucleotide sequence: TGTGCCAGCAGCGTAGCGGACAGGGGGGGGGATGGCTACACCTTC. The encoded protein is CASSVADRGGDGYTF.

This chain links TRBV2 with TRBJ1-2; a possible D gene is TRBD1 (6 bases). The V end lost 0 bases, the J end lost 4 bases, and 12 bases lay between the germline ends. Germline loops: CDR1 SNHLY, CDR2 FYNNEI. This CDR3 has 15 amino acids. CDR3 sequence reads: CASSEAVVGGYGYTF. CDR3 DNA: TGTGCCAGCAGTGAAGCAGTCGTAGGGGGCTATGGCTACACCTTC.

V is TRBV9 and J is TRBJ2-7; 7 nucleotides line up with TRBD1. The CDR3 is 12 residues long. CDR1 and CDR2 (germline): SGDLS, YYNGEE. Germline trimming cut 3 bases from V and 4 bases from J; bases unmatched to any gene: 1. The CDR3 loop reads CASSGTGYEQYF. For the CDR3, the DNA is TGTGCCAGCAGCGGGACAGGATACGAGCAGTACTTC.

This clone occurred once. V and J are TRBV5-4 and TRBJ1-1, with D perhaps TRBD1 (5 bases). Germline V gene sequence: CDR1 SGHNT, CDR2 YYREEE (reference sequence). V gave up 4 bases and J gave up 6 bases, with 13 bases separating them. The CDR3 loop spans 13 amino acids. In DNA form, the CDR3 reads TGTGCCAGCAGCCCCCAGCGGGGCGCTGAAGCTTTCTTT. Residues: CASSPQRGAEAFF.

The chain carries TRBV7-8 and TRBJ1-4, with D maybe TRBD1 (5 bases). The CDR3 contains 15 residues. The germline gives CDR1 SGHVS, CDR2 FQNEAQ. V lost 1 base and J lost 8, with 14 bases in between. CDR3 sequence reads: CASSLGSGVGEKLFF. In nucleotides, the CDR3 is TGTGCCAGCAGCTTAGGATCGGGGGTAGGAGAAAAACTGTTTTTT. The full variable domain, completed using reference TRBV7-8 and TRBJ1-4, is GAGVSQSPRYKVAKRGQDVALRCDPISGHVSLFWYQQALGQGPEFLTYFQNEAQLDKSGLPSDRFFAERPEGSVSTLKIQRTQQEDSAVYLCASSLGSGVGEKLFFGSGTQLSVL.

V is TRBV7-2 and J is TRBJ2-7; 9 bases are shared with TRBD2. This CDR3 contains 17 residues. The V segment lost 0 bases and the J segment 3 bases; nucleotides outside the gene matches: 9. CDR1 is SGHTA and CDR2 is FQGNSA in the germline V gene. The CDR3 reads CASSLAPTSGAFYEQYF. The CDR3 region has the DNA TGTGCCAGCAGCTTAGCCCCGACTAGCGGAGCCTTCTACGAGCAGTACTTC.

The CDR3 protein is CASSLEGVDRSTGELFF. CDR3 in DNA: TGTGCCAGCAGCTTAGAGGGGGTCGACAGGTCCACCGGGGAGCTGTTTTTT. The J gene is TRBJ2-2, the V gene TRBV7-6, with D possibly TRBD1 on 6 matching bases. V lost 1 base to trimming and J lost 4 bases, with 16 bases between them. This CDR3 is 17 amino acids long. Per the germline V gene, CDR1 is SGHVS and CDR2 is FNYEAQ.

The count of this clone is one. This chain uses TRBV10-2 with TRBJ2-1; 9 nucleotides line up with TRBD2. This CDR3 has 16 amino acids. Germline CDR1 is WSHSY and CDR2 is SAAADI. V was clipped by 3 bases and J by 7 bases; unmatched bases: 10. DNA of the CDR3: TGCGCCAGCAGTGACGGGTGGGCGGGAGGGGCGAATGAGCAGTTCTTC. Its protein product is CASSDGWAGGANEQFF.

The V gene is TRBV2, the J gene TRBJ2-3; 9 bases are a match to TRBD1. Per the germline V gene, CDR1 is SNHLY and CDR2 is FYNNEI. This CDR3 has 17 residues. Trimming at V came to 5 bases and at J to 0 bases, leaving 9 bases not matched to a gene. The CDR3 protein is CASSRDRDYPSTDTQYF. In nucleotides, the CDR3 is TGTGCCAGCAGTCGGGACAGGGACTACCCTAGCACAGATACGCAGTATTTT.

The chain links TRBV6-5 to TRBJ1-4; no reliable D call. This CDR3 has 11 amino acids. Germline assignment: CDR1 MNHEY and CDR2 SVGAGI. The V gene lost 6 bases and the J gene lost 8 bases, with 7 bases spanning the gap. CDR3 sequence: CASRSQEKLFF. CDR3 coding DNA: TGTGCCAGCAGAAGTCAGGAAAAACTGTTTTTT.

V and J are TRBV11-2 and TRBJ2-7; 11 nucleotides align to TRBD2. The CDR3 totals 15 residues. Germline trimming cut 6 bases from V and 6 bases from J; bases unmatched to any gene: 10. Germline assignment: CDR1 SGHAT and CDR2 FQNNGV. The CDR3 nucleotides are TGTGCCAGCAGTCACATAGCGGGAGGGGGAAGCGAGCAGTACTTC. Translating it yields CASSHIAGGGSEQYF.

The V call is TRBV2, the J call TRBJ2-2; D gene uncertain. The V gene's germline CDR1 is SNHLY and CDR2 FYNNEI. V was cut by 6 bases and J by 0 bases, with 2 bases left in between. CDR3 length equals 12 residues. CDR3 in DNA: TGTGCCAGCAGCGCGAACACCGGGGAGCTGTTTTTT. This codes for CASSANTGELFF.

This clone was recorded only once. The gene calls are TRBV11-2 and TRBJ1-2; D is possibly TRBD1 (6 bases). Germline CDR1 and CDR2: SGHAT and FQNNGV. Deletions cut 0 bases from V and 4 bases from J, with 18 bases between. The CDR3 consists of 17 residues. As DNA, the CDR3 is TGTGCCAGCAGCTTAGATTGGGAACAGGGAGGGAGCTATGGCTACACCTTC. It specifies CASSLDWEQGGSYGYTF.

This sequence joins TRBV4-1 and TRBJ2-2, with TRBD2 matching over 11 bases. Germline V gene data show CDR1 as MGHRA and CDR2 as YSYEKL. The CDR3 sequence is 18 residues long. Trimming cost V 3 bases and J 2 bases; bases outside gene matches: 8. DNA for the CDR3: TGCGCCAGCAGCCATACCGTGACTAGCGGGGTTAACACCGGGGAGCTGTTTTTT. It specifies CASSHTVTSGVNTGELFF.

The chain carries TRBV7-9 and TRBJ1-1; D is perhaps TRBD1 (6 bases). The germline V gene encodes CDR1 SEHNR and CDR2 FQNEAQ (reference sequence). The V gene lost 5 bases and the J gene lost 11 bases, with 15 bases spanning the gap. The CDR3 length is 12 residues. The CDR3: CASSTGTSEAFF. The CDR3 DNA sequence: TGTGCCAGCAGCACCGGGACATCCGAGGCTTTCTTT.

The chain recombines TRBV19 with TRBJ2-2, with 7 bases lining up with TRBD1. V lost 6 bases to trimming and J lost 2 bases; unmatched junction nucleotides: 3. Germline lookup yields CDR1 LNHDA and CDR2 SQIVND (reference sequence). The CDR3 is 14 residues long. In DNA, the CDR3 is TGTGCCAGTAGCGGGGACAGAAACACCGGGGAGCTGTTTTTT. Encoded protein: CASSGDRNTGELFF.

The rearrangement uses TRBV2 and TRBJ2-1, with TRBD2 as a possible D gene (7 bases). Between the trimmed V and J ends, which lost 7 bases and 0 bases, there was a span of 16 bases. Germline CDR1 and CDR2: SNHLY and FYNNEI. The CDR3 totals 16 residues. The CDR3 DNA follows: TGTGCCAGCAACAGGGACTATGCGAGCTCCTACAATGAGCAGTTCTTC. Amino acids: CASNRDYASSYNEQFF.

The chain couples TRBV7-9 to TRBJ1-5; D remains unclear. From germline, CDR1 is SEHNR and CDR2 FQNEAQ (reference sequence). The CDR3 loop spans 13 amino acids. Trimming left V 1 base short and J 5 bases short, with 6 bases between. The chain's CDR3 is CASSLGSDQPQHF. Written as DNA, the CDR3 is TGTGCCAGCAGCTTAGGAAGCGATCAGCCCCAGCATTTT. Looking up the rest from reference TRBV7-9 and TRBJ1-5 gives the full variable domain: DTGVSQNPRHKITKRGQNVTFRCDPISEHNRLYWYRQTLGQGPEFLTYFQNEAQLEKSRLLSDRFSAERPKGSFSTLEIQRTEQGDSAMYLCASSLGSDQPQHFGDGTRLSIL.

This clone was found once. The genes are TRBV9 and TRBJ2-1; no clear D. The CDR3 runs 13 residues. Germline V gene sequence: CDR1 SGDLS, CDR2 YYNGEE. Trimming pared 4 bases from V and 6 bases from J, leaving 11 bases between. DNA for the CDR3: TGTGCCAGCAGCCCCGGCGGCCTCAATGAGCAGTTCTTC. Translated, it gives CASSPGGLNEQFF.

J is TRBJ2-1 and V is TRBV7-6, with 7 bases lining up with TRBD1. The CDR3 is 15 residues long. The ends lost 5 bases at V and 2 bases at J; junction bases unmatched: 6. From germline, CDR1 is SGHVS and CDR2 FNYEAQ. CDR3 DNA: TGTGCCAGCAGCGCGCCGGACAGGACCTACAATGAGCAGTTCTTC. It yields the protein CASSAPDRTYNEQFF.

The CDR3 DNA follows: TGTGCCAGCAGCCAAATCCTGAACACTGAAGCTTTCTTT. Translating it yields CASSQILNTEAFF. The genes are TRBV11-3 and TRBJ1-1; no firm D call. CDR3 length: 13 amino acids. Germline V CDR1 and CDR2: SGHNT, YENEEA. V gave up 5 bases and J gave up 0 bases, with 7 bases separating them.

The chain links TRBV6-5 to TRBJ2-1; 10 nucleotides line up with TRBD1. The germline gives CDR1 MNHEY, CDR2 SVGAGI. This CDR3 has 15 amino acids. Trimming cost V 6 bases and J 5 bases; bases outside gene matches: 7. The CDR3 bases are TGTGCCAGCAGCCACGAGGGACAGGGGCACAATGAGCAGTTCTTC. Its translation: CASSHEGQGHNEQFF.

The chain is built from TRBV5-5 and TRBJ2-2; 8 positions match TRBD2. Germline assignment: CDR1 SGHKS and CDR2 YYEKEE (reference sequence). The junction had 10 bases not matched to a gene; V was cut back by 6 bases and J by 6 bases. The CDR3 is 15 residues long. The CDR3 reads CASTIEAGVAGELFF. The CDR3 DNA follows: TGTGCCAGCACAATCGAAGCGGGAGTGGCCGGGGAGCTGTTTTTT.

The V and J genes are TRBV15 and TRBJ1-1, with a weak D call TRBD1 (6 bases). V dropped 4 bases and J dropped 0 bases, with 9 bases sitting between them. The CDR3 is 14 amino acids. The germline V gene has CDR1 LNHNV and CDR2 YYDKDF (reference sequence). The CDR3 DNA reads TGTGCCACCAGCAACGACAGGATGAACACTGAAGCTTTCTTT. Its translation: CATSNDRMNTEAFF.